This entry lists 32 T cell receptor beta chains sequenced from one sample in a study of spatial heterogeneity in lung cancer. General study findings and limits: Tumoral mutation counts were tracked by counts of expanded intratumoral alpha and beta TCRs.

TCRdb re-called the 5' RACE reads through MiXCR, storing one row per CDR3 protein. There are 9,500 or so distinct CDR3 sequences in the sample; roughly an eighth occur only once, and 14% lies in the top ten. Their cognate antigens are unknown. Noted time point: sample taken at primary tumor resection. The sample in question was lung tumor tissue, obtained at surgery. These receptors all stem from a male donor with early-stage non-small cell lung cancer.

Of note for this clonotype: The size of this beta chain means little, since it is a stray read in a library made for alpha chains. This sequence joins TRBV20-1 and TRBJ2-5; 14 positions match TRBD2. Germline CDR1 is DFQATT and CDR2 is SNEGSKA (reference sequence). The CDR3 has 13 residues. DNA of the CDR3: TGCAGGGGGACTAGCGGGAGTAGAGAGACCCAGTACTTC. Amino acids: CRGTSGSRETQYF.

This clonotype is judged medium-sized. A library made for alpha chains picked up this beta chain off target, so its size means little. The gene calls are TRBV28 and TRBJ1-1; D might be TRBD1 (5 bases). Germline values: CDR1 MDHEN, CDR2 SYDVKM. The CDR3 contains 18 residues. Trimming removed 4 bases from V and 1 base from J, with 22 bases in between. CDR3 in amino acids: CASSYQGHDRWWNTEAFF. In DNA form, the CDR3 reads TGTGCCAGCAGTTATCAGGGCCATGACCGGTGGTGGAACACTGAAGCTTTCTTT. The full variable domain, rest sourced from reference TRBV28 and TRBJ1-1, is DVKVTQSSRYLVKRTGEKVFLECVQDMDHENMFWYRQDPGLGLRLIYFSYDVKMKEKGDIPEGYSVSREKKERFSLILESASTNQTSMYLCASSYQGHDRWWNTEAFFGQGTRLTVV.

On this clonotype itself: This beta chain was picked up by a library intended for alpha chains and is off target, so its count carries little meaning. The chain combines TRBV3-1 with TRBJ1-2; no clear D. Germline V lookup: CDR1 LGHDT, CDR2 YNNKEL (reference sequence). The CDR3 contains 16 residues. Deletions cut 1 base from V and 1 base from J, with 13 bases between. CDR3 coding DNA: TGTGCCAGCAGCCAAGGCGGCAGGATAGGTAACTATGGCTACACCTTC. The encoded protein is CASSQGGRIGNYGYTF.

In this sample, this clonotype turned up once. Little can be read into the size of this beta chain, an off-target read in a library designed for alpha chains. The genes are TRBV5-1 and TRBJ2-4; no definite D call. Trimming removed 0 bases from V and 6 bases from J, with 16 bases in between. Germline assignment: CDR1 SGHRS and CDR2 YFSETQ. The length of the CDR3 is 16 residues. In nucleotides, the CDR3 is TGCGCCAGCAGCTTGGAAGTCGAGGAATGGGGAAACATTCAGTACTTC. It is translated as CASSLEVEEWGNIQYF.

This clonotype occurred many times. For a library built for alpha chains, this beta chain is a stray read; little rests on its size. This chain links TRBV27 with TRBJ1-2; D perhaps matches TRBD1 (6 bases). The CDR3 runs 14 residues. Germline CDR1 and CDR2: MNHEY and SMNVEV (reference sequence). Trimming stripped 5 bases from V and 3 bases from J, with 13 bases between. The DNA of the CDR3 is TGTGCCAGCAGTGGGGGGGCAGGTCACTATGGCTACACCTTC. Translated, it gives CASSGGAGHYGYTF.

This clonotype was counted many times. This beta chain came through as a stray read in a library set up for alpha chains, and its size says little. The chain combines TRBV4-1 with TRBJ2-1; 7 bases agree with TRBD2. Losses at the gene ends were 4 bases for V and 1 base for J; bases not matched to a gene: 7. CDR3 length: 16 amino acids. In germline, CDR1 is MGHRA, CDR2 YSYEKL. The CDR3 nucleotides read TGCGCCAGCAGCCCCGAGGGAGCGGGATCCTACAATGAGCAGTTCTTC. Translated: CASSPEGAGSYNEQFF.

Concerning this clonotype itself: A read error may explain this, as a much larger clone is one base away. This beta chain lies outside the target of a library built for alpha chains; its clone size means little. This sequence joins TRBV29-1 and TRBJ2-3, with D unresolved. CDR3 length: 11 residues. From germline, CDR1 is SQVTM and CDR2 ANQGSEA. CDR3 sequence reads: CSVEVTDTQNF. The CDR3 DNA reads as TGCAGCGTTGAAGTAACAGATACGCAGAATTTT.

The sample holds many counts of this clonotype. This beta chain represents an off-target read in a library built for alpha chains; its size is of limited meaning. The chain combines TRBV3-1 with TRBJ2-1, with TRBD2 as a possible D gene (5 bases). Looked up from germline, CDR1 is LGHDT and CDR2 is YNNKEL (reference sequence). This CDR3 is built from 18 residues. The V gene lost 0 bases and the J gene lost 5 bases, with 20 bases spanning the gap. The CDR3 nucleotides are TGTGCCAGCAGCCAAGATAATGGTGGTGGCGGGCTGCACAATGAGCAGTTCTTC. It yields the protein CASSQDNGGGGLHNEQFF.

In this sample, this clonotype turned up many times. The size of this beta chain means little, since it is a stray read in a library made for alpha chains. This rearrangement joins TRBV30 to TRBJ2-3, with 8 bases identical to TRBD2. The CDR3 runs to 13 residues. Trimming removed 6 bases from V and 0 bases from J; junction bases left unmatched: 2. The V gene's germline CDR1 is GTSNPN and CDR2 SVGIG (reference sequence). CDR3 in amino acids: CACERESTDTQYF. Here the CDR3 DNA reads TGTGCCTGTGAGCGGGAGAGCACAGATACGCAGTATTTT.

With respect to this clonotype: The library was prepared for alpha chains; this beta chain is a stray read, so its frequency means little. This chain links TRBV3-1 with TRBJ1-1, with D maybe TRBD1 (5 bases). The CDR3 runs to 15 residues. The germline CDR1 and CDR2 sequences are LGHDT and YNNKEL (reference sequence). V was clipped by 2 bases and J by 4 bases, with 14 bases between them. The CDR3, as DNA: TGTGCCAGCAGCCAAACACACGGGGGGGGCACTGAAGCTTTCTTT. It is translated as CASSQTHGGGTEAFF.

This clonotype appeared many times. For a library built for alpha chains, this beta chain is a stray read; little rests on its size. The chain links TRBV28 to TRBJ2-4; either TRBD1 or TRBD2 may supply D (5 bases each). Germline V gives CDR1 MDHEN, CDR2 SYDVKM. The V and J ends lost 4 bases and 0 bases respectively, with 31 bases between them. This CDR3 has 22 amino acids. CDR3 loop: CASSSPPGAGPQPLIAKNIQYF. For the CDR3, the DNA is TGTGCCAGCAGTTCCCCGCCTGGGGCGGGTCCTCAGCCCCTCATAGCCAAAAACATTCAGTACTTC. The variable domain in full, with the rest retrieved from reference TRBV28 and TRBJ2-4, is DVKVTQSSRYLVKRTGEKVFLECVQDMDHENMFWYRQDPGLGLRLIYFSYDVKMKEKGDIPEGYSVSREKKERFSLILESASTNQTSMYLCASSSPPGAGPQPLIAKNIQYFGAGTRLSVL.

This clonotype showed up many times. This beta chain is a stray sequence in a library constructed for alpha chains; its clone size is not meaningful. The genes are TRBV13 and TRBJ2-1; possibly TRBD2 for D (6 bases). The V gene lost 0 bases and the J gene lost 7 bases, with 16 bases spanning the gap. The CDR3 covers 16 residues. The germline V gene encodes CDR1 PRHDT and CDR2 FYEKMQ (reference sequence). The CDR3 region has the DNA TGTGCCAGCAGCTTAGGCCCGGGACTTTGGAGTAATGAGCAGTTCTTC. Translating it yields CASSLGPGLWSNEQFF.

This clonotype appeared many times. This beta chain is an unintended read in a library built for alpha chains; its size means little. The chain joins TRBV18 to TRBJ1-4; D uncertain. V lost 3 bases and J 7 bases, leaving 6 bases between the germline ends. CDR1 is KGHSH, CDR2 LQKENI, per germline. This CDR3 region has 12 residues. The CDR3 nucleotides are TGTGCCAGCTCACCCGGTCGTGAAAAACTGTTTTTT. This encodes CASSPGREKLFF.

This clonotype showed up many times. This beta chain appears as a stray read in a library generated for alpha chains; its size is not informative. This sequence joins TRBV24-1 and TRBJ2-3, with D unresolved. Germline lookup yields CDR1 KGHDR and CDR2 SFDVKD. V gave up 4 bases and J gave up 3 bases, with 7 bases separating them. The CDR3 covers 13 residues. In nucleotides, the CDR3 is TGTGCCACCAGTGAGATCAGTACAGATACGCAGTATTTT. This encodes CATSEISTDTQYF.

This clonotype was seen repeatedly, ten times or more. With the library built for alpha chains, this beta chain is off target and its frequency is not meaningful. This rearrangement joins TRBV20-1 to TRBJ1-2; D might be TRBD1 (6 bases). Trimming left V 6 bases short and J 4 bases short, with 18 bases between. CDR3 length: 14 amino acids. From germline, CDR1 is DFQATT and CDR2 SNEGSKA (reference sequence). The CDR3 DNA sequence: TGCAGTGCCCCCCGGGGGGGCGCGATCTATGGCTACACCTTC. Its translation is CSAPRGGAIYGYTF.

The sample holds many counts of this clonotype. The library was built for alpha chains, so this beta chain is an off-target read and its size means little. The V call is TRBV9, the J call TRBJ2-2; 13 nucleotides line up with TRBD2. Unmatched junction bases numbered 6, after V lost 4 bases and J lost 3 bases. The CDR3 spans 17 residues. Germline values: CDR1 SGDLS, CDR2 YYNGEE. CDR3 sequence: CASSPRTSGSYTGELFF. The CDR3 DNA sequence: TGTGCCAGCAGCCCAAGGACTAGCGGGAGTTACACCGGGGAGCTGTTTTTT. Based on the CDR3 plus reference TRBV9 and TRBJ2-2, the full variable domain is DSGVTQTPKHLITATGQRVTLRCSPRSGDLSVYWYQQSLDQGLQFLIQYYNGEERAKGNILERFSAQQFPDLHSELNLSSLELGDSALYFCASSPRTSGSYTGELFFGEGSRLTVL.

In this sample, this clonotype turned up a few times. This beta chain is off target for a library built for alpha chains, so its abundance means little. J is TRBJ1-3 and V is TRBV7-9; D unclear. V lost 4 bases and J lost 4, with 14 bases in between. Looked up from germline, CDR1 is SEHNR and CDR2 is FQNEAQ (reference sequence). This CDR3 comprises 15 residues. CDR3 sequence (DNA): TGTGCCAGCAGCTACGGGTGGGCCGGCGGAAACACCATATATTTT. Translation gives CASSYGWAGGNTIYF.

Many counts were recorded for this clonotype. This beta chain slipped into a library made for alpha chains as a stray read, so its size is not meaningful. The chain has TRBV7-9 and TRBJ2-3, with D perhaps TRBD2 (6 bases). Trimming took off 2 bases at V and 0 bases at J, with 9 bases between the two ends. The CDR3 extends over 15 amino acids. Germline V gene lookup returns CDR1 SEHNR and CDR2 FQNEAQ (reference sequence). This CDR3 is CASSLSGSSTDTQYF. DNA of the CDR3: TGTGCCAGCAGCTTAAGCGGGTCCAGCACAGATACGCAGTATTTT.

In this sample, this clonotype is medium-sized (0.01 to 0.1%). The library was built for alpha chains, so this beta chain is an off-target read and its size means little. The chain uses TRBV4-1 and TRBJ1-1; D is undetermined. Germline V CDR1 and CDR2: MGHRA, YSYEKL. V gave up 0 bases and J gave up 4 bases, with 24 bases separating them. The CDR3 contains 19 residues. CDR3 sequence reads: CASSQDPRRTAGSGTEAFF. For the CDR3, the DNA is TGCGCCAGCAGCCAAGACCCCCGGCGTACAGCGGGGTCCGGCACTGAAGCTTTCTTT.

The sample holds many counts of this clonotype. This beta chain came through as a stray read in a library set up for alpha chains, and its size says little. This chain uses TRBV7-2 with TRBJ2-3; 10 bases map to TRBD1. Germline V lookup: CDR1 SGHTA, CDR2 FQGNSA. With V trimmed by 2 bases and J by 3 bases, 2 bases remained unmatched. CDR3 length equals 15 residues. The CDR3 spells CASSLRQGATDTQYF. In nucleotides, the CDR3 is TGTGCCAGCAGCTTAAGACAGGGGGCAACAGATACGCAGTATTTT.

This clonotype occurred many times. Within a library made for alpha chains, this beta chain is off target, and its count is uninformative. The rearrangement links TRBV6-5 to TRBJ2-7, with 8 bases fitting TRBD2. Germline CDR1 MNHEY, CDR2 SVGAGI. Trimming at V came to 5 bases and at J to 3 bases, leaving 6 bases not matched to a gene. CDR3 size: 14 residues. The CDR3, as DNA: TGTGCCAGCAGTCGAGCGGGAGCTGTCTACGAGCAGTACTTC. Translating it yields CASSRAGAVYEQYF.

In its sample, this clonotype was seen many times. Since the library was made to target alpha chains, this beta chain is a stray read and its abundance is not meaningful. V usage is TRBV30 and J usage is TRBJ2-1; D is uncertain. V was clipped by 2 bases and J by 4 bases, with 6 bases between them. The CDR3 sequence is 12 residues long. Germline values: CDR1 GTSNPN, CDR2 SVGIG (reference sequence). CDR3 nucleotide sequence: TGTGCCTGGAGTAACGGATACAATGAGCAGTTCTTC. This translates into CAWSNGYNEQFF.

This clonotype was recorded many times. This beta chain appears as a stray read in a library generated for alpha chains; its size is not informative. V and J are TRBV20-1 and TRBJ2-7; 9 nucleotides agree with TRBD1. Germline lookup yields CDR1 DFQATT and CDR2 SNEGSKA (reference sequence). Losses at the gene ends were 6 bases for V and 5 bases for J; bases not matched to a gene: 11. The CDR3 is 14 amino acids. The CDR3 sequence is CSANRLDRGNEQYF. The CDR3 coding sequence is TGCAGTGCCAACCGCTTGGACAGGGGTAACGAGCAGTACTTC.

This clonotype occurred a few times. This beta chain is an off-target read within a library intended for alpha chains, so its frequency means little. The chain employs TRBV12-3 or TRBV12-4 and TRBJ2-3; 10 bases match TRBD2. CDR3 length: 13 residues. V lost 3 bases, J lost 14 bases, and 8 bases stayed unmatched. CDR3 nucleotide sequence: TGTGCCAGCAGTTTTGGGAGCGGGAGGGCCCCGTATTTT. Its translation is CASSFGSGRAPYF.

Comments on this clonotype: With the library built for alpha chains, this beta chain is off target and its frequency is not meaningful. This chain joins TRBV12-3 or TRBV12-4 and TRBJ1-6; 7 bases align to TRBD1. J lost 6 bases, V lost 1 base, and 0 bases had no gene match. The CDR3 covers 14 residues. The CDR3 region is CASSLGQGNSPLHF. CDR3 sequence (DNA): TGTGCCAGCAGTTTAGGACAGGGTAATTCACCCCTCCACTTT.

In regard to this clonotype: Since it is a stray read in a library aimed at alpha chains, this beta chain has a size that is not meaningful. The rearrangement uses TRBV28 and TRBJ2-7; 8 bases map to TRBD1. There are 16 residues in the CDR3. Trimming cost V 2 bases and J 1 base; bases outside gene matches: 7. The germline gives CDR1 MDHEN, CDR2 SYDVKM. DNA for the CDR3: TGTGCCAGCAGTTTAGGGGTGACAGGGGTATCCTACGAGCAGTACTTC. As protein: CASSLGVTGVSYEQYF.

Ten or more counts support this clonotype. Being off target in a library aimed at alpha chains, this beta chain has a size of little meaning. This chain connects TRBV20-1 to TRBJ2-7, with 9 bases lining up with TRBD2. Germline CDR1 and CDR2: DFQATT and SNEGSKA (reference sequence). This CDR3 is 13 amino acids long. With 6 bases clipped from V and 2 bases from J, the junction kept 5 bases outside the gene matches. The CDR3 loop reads CSALLAGTYEQYF. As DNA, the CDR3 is TGCAGTGCATTGCTAGCGGGAACCTACGAGCAGTACTTC.

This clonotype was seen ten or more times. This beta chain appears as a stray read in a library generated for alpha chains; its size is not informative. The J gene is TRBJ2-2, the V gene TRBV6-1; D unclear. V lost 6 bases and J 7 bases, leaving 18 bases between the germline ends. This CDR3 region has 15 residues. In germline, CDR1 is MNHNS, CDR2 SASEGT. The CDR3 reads CASSLSWSGDGELFF. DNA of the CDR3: TGTGCCAGCAGCCTTTCGTGGTCCGGAGACGGGGAGCTGTTTTTT.

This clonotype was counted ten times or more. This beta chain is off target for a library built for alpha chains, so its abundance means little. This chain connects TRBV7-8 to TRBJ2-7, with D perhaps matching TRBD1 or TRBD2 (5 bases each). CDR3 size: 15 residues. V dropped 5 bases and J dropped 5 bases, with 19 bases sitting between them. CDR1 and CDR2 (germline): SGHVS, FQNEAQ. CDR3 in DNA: TGTGCCAGCAGCCGCCGGTTCAGCGGCAGGGACGAGCAGTACTTC. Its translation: CASSRRFSGRDEQYF. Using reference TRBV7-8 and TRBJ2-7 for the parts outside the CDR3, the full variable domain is GAGVSQSPRYKVAKRGQDVALRCDPISGHVSLFWYQQALGQGPEFLTYFQNEAQLDKSGLPSDRFFAERPEGSVSTLKIQRTQQEDSAVYLCASSRRFSGRDEQYFGPGTRLTVT.

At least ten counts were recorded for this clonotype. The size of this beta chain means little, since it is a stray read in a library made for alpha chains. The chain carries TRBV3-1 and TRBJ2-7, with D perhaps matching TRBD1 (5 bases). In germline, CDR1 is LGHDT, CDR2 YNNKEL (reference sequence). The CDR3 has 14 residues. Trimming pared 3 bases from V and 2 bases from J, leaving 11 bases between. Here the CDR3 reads CASSHGDSTYEQYF. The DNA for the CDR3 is TGTGCCAGCAGCCATGGCGACAGTACCTACGAGCAGTACTTC.

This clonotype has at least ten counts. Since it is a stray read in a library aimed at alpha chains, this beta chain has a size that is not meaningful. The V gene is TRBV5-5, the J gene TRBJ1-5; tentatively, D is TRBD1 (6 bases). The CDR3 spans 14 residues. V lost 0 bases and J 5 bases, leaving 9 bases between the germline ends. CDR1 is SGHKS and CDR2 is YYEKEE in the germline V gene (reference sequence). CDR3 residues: CASSLAGGDQPQHF. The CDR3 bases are TGTGCCAGCAGCTTGGCTGGGGGCGATCAGCCCCAGCATTTT.

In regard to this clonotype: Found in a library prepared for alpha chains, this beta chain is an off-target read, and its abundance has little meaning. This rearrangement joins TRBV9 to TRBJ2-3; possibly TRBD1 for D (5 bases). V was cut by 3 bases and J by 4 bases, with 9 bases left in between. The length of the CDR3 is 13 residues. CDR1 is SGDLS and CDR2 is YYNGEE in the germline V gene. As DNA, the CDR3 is TGTGCCAGCAGCGGCCAAGGGGCAGATACGCAGTATTTT. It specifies CASSGQGADTQYF. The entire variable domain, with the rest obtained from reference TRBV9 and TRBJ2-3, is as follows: DSGVTQTPKHLITATGQRVTLRCSPRSGDLSVYWYQQSLDQGLQFLIQYYNGEERAKGNILERFSAQQFPDLHSELNLSSLELGDSALYFCASSGQGADTQYFGPGTRLTVL.